The text below deals with one T cell receptor beta chain. Its target is unknown. Sequencing was performed with immunoSEQ multiplex PCR; in TCRdb, only in-frame clones are kept and a portion is missing. The sample has approximately 12,000 clones; about 70% are singletons. The CDR3 is made up of 13 amino acids. CDR1 and CDR2 (germline): LGHNA, YSLEER. V was cut by 3 bases and J by 7 bases, with 10 bases left in between. The record originates from a study of tumor-infiltrating lymphocytes in localized non-small cell lung cancer. In the study overall: Tumor tissue and non-adjacent uninvolved lung came from each patient.

Study-level findings and limits: Different pieces of the same tissue went to different assays, confounding technical variation with intratumor heterogeneity. Immunotypes IM1 and IM2 had similar TCR-derived T-cell fractions.

This receptor was identified in a human donor with non-small cell lung cancer. This chain uses TRBV4-3 with TRBJ1-5; unclear D gene. The sequencing sample was made of uninvolved lung tissue not adjacent to the tumor. As DNA, the CDR3 is TGCGCCAGCAGCCAGCAAACTGGGCAGCCCCAGCATTTT. Translation: CASSQQTGQPQHF.